This entry is about one TCR beta chain. This may be a read error: a much more frequent sequence differs by one nucleotide. As processed by the authors: Amplification of reference gene primers provided the estimated nucleated cell counts. Produced via immunoSEQ multiplex PCR; TCRdb's table is partial and in-frame only. V and J calls and clone size are as listed in that table; D and trimming were resolved from the DNA. Of more than 100,000 clones in the sample, over 70% are singletons; the top ten hold over 2%. This CDR3 has 13 residues. Trimming pared 3 bases from V and 1 base from J, leaving 3 bases between. The data belong to a study of blood T cell repertoires in COVID-19.

The receptor comes from a man between 50 and 59 years old with active COVID-19. Sequenced material: peripheral blood. This chain links TRBV12-3 or TRBV12-4 with TRBJ2-2; no reliable D call. CDR3 sequence: CASSFRNTGELFF. The CDR3 DNA sequence: TGTGCCAGCAGTTTCAGGAACACCGGGGAGCTGTTTTTT.